This TCR beta chain was sequenced in a study of OX40 agonist ivuxolimab in advanced cancers. As for the study in general: Patients receiving dose escalation had hepatocellular carcinoma, melanoma, renal cell or head and neck cancer. The study, taken as a whole, reports: Expanded clones tended on average to be more numerous among CD8+ T cells than CD4+. With doses of 0.1-3.0 mg/kg, partial responders showed among the lowest clonal expansion.

Germline V CDR1 and CDR2: SGHTA, FQGNSA. This CDR3 spans 16 amino acids. Trimming removed 3 bases at V and 6 bases at J, with 21 bases between. With regard to this clone: The antigen is unknown.

The data were produced by immunoSEQ multiplex PCR, yet TCRdb's version contains in-frame clones alone and is incomplete. The sample records more than 70,000 clones, around 90% being singletons. The chain uses TRBV7-2 and TRBJ2-7, with D hard to call. The sample here was CD4+ or CD8+ T cells sorted from blood, taken in a trial of the OX40 agonist ivuxolimab. This TCR was recovered from an adult with an advanced solid tumor such as melanoma, head and neck, liver or kidney cancer. CDR3 amino acids: CASSFPVANLPREQYF. The DNA of the CDR3 is TGTGCCAGCAGCTTCCCTGTCGCTAATTTGCCTCGCGAGCAGTACTTC.